The 27 T cell receptor beta chains reported below all come from one sample, sequenced in a study of early T cells in non-severe SARS-CoV-2 infection. TCRdb fed the 5' RACE reads into MiXCR, producing one record per CDR3 protein. The sample includes around 57,000 distinct CDR3 sequences, 11% of them seen just once. Sequencing used whole blood. The receptors derive from an adult who was a healthcare worker with PCR-confirmed SARS-CoV-2 infection or an uninfected control (not recorded which).

The table lists this clonotype with a few counts. The gene calls are TRBV30 and TRBJ1-3, with a tentative D call TRBD1 (6 bases). Trimming removed 0 bases from V and 6 bases from J, with 12 bases in between. Germline CDR1 is GTSNPN and CDR2 is SVGIG (reference sequence). The CDR3 length is 14 residues. CDR3 in amino acids: CAWSVQGMLNTIYF. The CDR3 nucleotides read TGTGCCTGGAGTGTACAGGGAATGTTAAACACCATATATTTT.

Only a few counts were recorded for this clonotype. The V and J genes are TRBV7-9 and TRBJ2-1; D is possibly TRBD2 (6 bases). V dropped 0 bases and J dropped 9 bases, with 6 bases sitting between them. CDR3 length: 12 residues. CDR1 SEHNR and CDR2 FQNEAQ come from the germline V gene (reference sequence). CDR3: CASSLAAGEQFF. In DNA form, the CDR3 reads TGTGCCAGCAGCTTAGCAGCGGGTGAGCAGTTCTTC.

There are many counts of this clonotype. This chain joins TRBV6-6 and TRBJ2-7; D is possibly TRBD1 (5 bases). There are 16 residues in the CDR3. Germline V gene data show CDR1 as MNHNY and CDR2 as SVGAGI (reference sequence). Deletions cut 6 bases from V and 3 bases from J, with 21 bases between. The CDR3 loop is CASRQSPRAGRYEQYF. The DNA of the CDR3 is TGTGCCAGCAGACAATCCCCTCGGGCAGGGCGCTACGAGCAGTACTTC.

The CDR3 here is CSVEGSNTEAFF. The CDR3, as DNA: TGCAGCGTTGAGGGCAGCAACACTGAAGCTTTCTTT. This chain uses TRBV29-1 with TRBJ1-1, with no clear D. The CDR3 contains 12 residues. The germline V gene encodes CDR1 SQVTM and CDR2 ANQGSEA. V gave up 3 bases and J gave up 2 bases, with 7 bases separating them. The full variable domain, its missing parts supplied by reference TRBV29-1 and TRBJ1-1, is SAVISQKPSRDICQRGTSLTIQCQVDSQVTMMFWYRQQPGQSLTLIATANQGSEATYESGFVIDKFPISRPNLTFSTLTVSNMSPEDSSIYLCSVEGSNTEAFFGQGTRLTVV.

The chain joins TRBV4-1 to TRBJ2-7; the match to TRBD1 covers 9 bases. Germline V CDR1 and CDR2: MGHRA, YSYEKL. J was trimmed by 3 bases and V by 3 bases; bases with no gene match: 9. The CDR3 loop spans 16 amino acids. Written as DNA, the CDR3 is TGCGCCAGCAGCCACGGACCGGGACAGGGACGCTACGAGCAGTACTTC. Its protein product is CASSHGPGQGRYEQYF.

Many counts were recorded for this clonotype. This chain links TRBV6-1 with TRBJ2-6; 8 positions match TRBD1. V dropped 6 bases and J dropped 2; count of bases not matched to a gene: 12. Germline V lookup: CDR1 MNHNS, CDR2 SASEGT. The CDR3 consists of 18 residues. The CDR3 here is CASRDRDRTAPGANVLTF. CDR3 DNA: TGTGCCAGCAGAGACCGGGACAGGACTGCCCCTGGGGCCAACGTCCTGACTTTC.

This clonotype appeared a few times. The chain employs TRBV24-1 and TRBJ2-1; 9 positions agree with TRBD1. CDR3 length: 16 residues. The V segment lost 4 bases and the J segment 7 bases; nucleotides outside the gene matches: 10. CDR1 and CDR2 from the germline V gene are KGHDR and SFDVKD. The CDR3: CATSDAGTGTRNEQFF. CDR3 nucleotides: TGTGCCACCAGTGACGCCGGGACAGGGACCCGGAATGAGCAGTTCTTC.

This clonotype occurred a few times. The rearrangement uses TRBV2 and TRBJ2-3, with 8 positions matching TRBD1. Germline CDR1 reads SNHLY; CDR2 reads FYNNEI. Unmatched junction bases numbered 13, after V lost 6 bases and J lost 2 bases. The CDR3 has 17 amino acids. CDR3 DNA: TGTGCCAGCAGGCCGAGACAGGGGACCCCCTTCACAGATACGCAGTATTTT. As protein: CASRPRQGTPFTDTQYF.

This clonotype was counted at least ten times. The chain combines TRBV3-1 with TRBJ1-2; 7 positions match TRBD1. The CDR3 is made up of 16 amino acids. Germline V gene data show CDR1 as LGHDT and CDR2 as YNNKEL (reference sequence). V was clipped by 0 bases and J by 5 bases; unmatched bases: 9. The CDR3 nucleotides are TGTGCCAGCAGCCAAGATTCTACCGGGACAGCTTATGGCTACACCTTC. Translation gives CASSQDSTGTAYGYTF.

The V call is TRBV6-5, the J call TRBJ2-5, with no clear D. From germline, CDR1 is MNHEY and CDR2 SVGAGI. Trimming cost V 4 bases and J 1 base, with 7 bases left between them. CDR3 length equals 13 residues. CDR3 DNA sequence: TGTGCCAGCAGTTCGCTAGGCCAAGAGACCCAGTACTTC. As protein: CASSSLGQETQYF.

This clonotype was counted a few times. V is TRBV6-5 and J is TRBJ2-2; maybe TRBD2 (6 bases). CDR1 and CDR2 from the germline V gene are MNHEY and SVGAGI. The CDR3 consists of 16 residues. The V and J ends lost 2 bases and 5 bases respectively, with 15 bases between them. The CDR3 loop reads CASSYPMGGGTGELFF. CDR3 in DNA: TGTGCCAGCAGTTACCCCATGGGCGGAGGGACCGGGGAGCTGTTTTTT.

This clonotype was seen many times. An end of the junction does not agree with germline; a read error may underlie this. The rearrangement joins TRBV7-7 to TRBJ2-2; TRBD1 is a possible D gene (6 bases). Germline V gene sequence: CDR1 SSHAT, CDR2 FNYEAQ (reference sequence). This CDR3 has 16 amino acids. The CDR3 nucleotides read TGTGCTAGCAGCCCCGGAGGCAGGGGGAACACCGGGGAGCTGTTTTTT. This encodes CASSPGGRGNTGELFF.

This clonotype showed up just a few times. J is TRBJ1-4 and V is TRBV18, with unresolved D. This CDR3 has 14 amino acids. V shed 3 bases and J shed 2 bases, with 7 bases lying between them. Germline loops: CDR1 KGHSH, CDR2 LQKENI. The CDR3 sequence: CASSPLSTNEKLFF. The CDR3 DNA follows: TGTGCCAGCTCACCGCTGTCGACTAATGAAAAACTGTTTTTT. The full variable domain, with the rest looked up from reference TRBV18 and TRBJ1-4, is NAGVMQNPRHLVRRRGQEARLRCSPMKGHSHVYWYRQLPEEGLKFMVYLQKENIIDESGMPKERFSAEFPKEGPSILRIQQVVRGDSAAYFCASSPLSTNEKLFFGSGTQLSVL.

This clonotype was picked up many times. The chain joins TRBV5-1 to TRBJ2-2; TRBD2 agrees at 7 bases. Germline V CDR1 and CDR2: SGHRS, YFSETQ. V was pared by 1 base and J by 4 bases, with 4 bases of the junction left unmatched. The CDR3 covers 15 residues. CDR3 coding DNA: TGCGCCAGCAGCTTGCGGGGGGTCGGCACCGGGGAGCTGTTTTTT. Translating gives CASSLRGVGTGELFF.

This clonotype appeared a few times. The V call is TRBV7-2, the J call TRBJ2-3; 9 nucleotides align to TRBD2. The CDR3 runs 15 residues. The J segment lost 4 bases and the V segment lost 4 bases, leaving 6 bases of the junction unmatched. Germline V gene data show CDR1 as SGHTA and CDR2 as FQGNSA. The CDR3 DNA reads as TGTGCCAGCAGCTGGGTAGCGGGGGAGGCAGATACGCAGTATTTT. Encoded protein: CASSWVAGEADTQYF. The full variable domain, rest sourced from reference TRBV7-2 and TRBJ2-3, is GAGVSQSPSNKVTEKGKDVELRCDPISGHTALYWYRQSLGQGLEFLIYFQGNSAPDKSGLPSDRFSAERTGGSVSTLTIQRTQQEDSAVYLCASSWVAGEADTQYFGPGTRLTVL.

The chain has TRBV29-1 and TRBJ2-2, with 8 bases lining up with TRBD2. J lost 1 base, V lost 5 bases, and 9 bases had no gene match. The CDR3 consists of 16 residues. Germline assignment: CDR1 SQVTM and CDR2 ANQGSEA. The CDR3 loop reads CSVQYVSGENTGELFF. The CDR3 DNA follows: TGCAGCGTTCAGTATGTTAGCGGGGAGAACACCGGGGAGCTGTTTTTT.

The sample holds many counts of this clonotype. V gene TRBV3-1 combines with J gene TRBJ1-2; 7 bases match TRBD1. Unmatched junction bases numbered 13, after V lost 4 bases and J lost 5 bases. Looked up from germline, CDR1 is LGHDT and CDR2 is YNNKEL (reference sequence). CDR3 length: 16 amino acids. This chain's CDR3 is CASSPTRGTVEYGYTF. The CDR3 DNA reads TGTGCCAGCAGCCCGACCCGGGGGACAGTCGAGTATGGCTACACCTTC. Combining the CDR3 with reference TRBV3-1 and TRBJ1-2 gives the whole variable domain DTAVSQTPKYLVTQMGNDKSIKCEQNLGHDTMYWYKQDSKKFLKIMFSYNNKELIINETVPNRFSPKSPDKAHLNLHINSLELGDSAVYFCASSPTRGTVEYGYTFGSGTRLTVV.

The rearrangement joins TRBV15 to TRBJ1-1, with D possibly being TRBD1 (5 bases). Germline V lookup: CDR1 LNHNV, CDR2 YYDKDF (reference sequence). Trimming pared 0 bases from V and 7 bases from J, leaving 15 bases between. This CDR3 has 15 amino acids. DNA of the CDR3: TGTGCCACCAGCAGAGATTCTAGGGGAAGCGGTGAAGCTTTCTTT. Amino acids: CATSRDSRGSGEAFF.

There are a few counts of this clonotype. The chain combines TRBV5-5 with TRBJ1-2; D gene unclear. CDR1 and CDR2 from the germline V gene are SGHKS and YYEKEE (reference sequence). This CDR3 comprises 14 residues. V gave up 2 bases and J gave up 4 bases, with 12 bases separating them. Here the CDR3 reads CASSLRARIYGYTF. CDR3 nucleotides: TGTGCCAGCAGCTTAAGGGCCAGGATCTATGGCTACACCTTC.

The rearrangement uses TRBV5-5 and TRBJ1-1; perhaps TRBD1 as D (5 bases). The V gene's germline CDR1 is SGHKS and CDR2 YYEKEE (reference sequence). With 0 bases removed from V and 6 bases from J, the gap between germline ends came to 24 bases. The CDR3 contains 18 residues. Written as DNA, the CDR3 is TGTGCCAGCAGCTTGGACGTAGGAGCAGGGAGTTTAAGGGCTGAAGCTTTCTTT. It codes for CASSLDVGAGSLRAEAFF.

This clonotype was seen at least ten times. The chain employs TRBV27 and TRBJ1-6; D may be TRBD1 (6 bases). This CDR3 has 15 residues. Trimming removed 5 bases at V and 5 bases at J, with 13 bases between. Germline V gives CDR1 MNHEY, CDR2 SMNVEV (reference sequence). The CDR3 DNA reads TGTGCCAGCAGTACCGCGACAGGTGATAATTCACCCCTCCACTTT. It encodes CASSTATGDNSPLHF.

The J gene is TRBJ1-5, the V gene TRBV12-2; the table's D call, TRBD1, was not checked against the DNA. TRBV12-2 is recorded as a pseudogene. This CDR3 has 17 amino acids. In DNA, the CDR3 is TGTGCAAGTCGCCCCAACACAGGGATTGAAGGGGAACAGCCCCAGCATTTT. This codes for CASRPNTGIEGEQPQHF.

This clonotype was observed a handful of times. The V and J genes are TRBV6-1 and TRBJ2-2, with D perhaps TRBD1 (5 bases). Germline V CDR1 and CDR2: MNHNS, SASEGT. The CDR3 length is 15 residues. V gave up 7 bases and J gave up 7 bases, with 19 bases separating them. CDR3 protein: CASIPMDPTGGELFF. Here the CDR3 DNA reads TGTGCCAGCATTCCCATGGACCCTACAGGCGGGGAGCTGTTTTTT.

This chain connects TRBV11-2 to TRBJ1-2, with a possible D match to TRBD1 (5 bases). The germline V and J ends were trimmed by 4 bases and 4 bases, with 16 bases remaining between them. The CDR3 contains 15 residues. In germline, CDR1 is SGHAT, CDR2 FQNNGV. The CDR3: CASSSSSRDPYGYTF. The CDR3 nucleotides read TGTGCCAGCAGCTCCAGTTCGAGGGACCCCTATGGCTACACCTTC.

J is TRBJ1-5 and V is TRBV30; unclear D gene. CDR3 length: 16 amino acids. Trimming took off 3 bases at V and 1 base at J, with 16 bases between the two ends. The V gene's germline CDR1 is GTSNPN and CDR2 SVGIG (reference sequence). CDR3 in amino acids: CAWRERWRESNQPQHF. CDR3 DNA sequence: TGTGCCTGGAGAGAGAGATGGCGGGAGAGCAATCAGCCCCAGCATTTT.

This clonotype has at least ten counts. This chain connects TRBV27 to TRBJ1-6, with D possibly being TRBD1 (6 bases). V was cut by 0 bases and J by 8 bases, with 20 bases left in between. Per the germline V gene, CDR1 is MNHEY and CDR2 is SMNVEV (reference sequence). CDR3 size: 18 residues. The CDR3 reads CASSLSSLWGAADSPLHF. In DNA form, the CDR3 reads TGTGCCAGCAGTTTATCGAGTTTATGGGGGGCGGCGGATTCACCCCTCCACTTT.

The chain combines TRBV27 with TRBJ2-2; no clear D. Trimming took off 0 bases at V and 7 bases at J, with 12 bases between the two ends. CDR3 length: 15 residues. Germline-derived CDR1 and CDR2 are MNHEY and SMNVEV (reference sequence). This chain's CDR3 is CASSLSYLISGELFF. CDR3 sequence (DNA): TGTGCCAGCAGTTTATCGTACCTCATTAGCGGGGAGCTGTTTTTT.